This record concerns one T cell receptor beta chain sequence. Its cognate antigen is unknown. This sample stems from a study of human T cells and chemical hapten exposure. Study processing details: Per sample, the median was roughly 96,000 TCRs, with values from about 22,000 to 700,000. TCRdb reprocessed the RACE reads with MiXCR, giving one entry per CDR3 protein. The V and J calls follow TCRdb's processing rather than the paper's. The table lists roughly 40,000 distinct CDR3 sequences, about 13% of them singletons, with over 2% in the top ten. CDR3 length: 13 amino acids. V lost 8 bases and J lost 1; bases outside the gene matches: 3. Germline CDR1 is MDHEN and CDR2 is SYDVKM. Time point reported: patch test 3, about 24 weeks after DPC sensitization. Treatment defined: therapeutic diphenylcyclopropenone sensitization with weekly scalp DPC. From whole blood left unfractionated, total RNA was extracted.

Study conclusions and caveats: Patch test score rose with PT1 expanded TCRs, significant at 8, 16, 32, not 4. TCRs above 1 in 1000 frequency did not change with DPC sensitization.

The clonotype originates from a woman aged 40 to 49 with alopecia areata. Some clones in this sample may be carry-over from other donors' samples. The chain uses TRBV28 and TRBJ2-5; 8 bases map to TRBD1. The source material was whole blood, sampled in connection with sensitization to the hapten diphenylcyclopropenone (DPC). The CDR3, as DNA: TGTGCCAGCGGGACAGGAATCCAAGAGACCCAGTACTTC. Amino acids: CASGTGIQETQYF. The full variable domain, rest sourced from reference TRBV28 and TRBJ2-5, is DVKVTQSSRYLVKRTGEKVFLECVQDMDHENMFWYRQDPGLGLRLIYFSYDVKMKEKGDIPEGYSVSREKKERFSLILESASTNQTSMYLCASGTGIQETQYFGPGTRLLVL.